A selection of T cell receptor beta chains follows, all from one sample in a study of blood T cell repertoires in COVID-19. Measured with immunoSEQ multiplex PCR; TCRdb has only the in-frame clones, and not every one. The sample records 150,000 to 200,000 clones, 65% to 90% being singletons. The material sequenced was peripheral blood. These receptors were obtained from a man in his fifties or sixties with active or convalescent COVID-19. The CDR3 runs from the conserved cysteine through the conserved F or W. The order of the fields is D gene, V gene, CDR3 protein. D genes are given only for firm matches.

>TRBD2|TRBV30
CAWSAGGSSYNEQFF
>TRBD1|TRBV27
CASSKGTGDQPQHF
>.|TRBV7-2
CASSPNRAQRGLDNEQFF
>TRBD2|TRBV7-3
CASSLSGTRLNEQFF
>TRBD1|TRBV19
CASSMRQGGGYTF
>.|TRBV7-9
CASSDFRNTEAFF
>.|TRBV19
CASSILPGTTYEQYF
>.|TRBV15
CATSRGGSYGYTF
>.|TRBV6-2/TRBV6-3
CASSYGRSGGGYEQYF
>TRBD1|TRBV19
CASSVGQAYSPLHF